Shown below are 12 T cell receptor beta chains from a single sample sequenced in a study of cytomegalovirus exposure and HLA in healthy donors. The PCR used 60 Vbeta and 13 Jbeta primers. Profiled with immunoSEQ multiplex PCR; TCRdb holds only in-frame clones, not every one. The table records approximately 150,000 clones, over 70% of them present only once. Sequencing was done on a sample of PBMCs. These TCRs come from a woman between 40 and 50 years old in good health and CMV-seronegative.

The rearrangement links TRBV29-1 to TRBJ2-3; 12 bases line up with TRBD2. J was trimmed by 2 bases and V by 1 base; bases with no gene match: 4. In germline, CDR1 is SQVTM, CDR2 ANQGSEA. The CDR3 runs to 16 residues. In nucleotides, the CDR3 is TGCAGCGTTGAAGGAGGGACTAGCGGGTACACAGATACGCAGTATTTT. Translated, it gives CSVEGGTSGYTDTQYF.

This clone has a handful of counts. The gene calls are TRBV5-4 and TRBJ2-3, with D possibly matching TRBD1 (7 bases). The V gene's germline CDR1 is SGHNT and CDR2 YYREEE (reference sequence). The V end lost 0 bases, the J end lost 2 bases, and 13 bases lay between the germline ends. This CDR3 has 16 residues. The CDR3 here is CASSLGFRGDTDTQYF. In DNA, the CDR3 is TGTGCCAGCAGCTTGGGTTTCAGGGGGGACACAGATACGCAGTATTTT.

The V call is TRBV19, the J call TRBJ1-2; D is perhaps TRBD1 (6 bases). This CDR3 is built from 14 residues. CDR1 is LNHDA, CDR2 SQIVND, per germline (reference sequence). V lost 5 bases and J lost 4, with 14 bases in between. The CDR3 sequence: CASSPQQGSYGYTF. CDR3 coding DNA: TGTGCCAGTAGTCCTCAACAGGGTAGCTATGGCTACACCTTC.

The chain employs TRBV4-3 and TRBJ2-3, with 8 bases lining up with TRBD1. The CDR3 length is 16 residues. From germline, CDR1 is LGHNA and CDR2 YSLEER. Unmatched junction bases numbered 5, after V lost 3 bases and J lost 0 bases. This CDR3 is CASSHLGQGSTDTQYF. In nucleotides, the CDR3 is TGCGCCAGCAGCCACCTAGGACAGGGCAGCACAGATACGCAGTATTTT.

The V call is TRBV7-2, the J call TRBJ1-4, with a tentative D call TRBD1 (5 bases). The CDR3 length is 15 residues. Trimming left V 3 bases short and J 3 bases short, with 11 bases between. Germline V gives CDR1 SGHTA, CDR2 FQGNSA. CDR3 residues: CASSLGGAPNEKLFF. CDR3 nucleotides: TGTGCCAGCAGCTTGGGTGGGGCCCCTAATGAAAAACTGTTTTTT.

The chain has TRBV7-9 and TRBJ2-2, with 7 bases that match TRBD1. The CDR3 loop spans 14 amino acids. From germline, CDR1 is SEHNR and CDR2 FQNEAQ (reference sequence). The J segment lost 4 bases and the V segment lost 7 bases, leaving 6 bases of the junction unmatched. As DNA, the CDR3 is TGTGCCAGCACCCCCTCAGGGGGCACCGGGGAGCTGTTTTTT. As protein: CASTPSGGTGELFF. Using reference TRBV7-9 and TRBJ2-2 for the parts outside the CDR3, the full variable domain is DTGVSQNPRHKITKRGQNVTFRCDPISEHNRLYWYRQTLGQGPEFLTYFQNEAQLEKSRLLSDRFSAERPKGSFSTLEIQRTEQGDSAMYLCASTPSGGTGELFFGEGSRLTVL.

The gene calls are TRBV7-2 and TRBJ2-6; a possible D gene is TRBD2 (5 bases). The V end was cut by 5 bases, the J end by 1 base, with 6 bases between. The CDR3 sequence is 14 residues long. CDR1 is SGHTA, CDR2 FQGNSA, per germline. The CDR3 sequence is CASSRDSGANVLTF. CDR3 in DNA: TGTGCCAGCAGCCGGGATTCTGGGGCCAACGTCCTGACTTTC.

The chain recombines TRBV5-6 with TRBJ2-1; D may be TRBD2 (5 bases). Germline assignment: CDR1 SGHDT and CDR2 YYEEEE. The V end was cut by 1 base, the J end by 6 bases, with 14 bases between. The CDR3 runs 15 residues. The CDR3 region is CASSLPGSGSNEQFF. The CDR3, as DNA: TGTGCCAGCAGCTTGCCGGGTTCGGGGTCCAATGAGCAGTTCTTC.

The CDR3 loop is CASSPLSSSYNEQFF. The CDR3 DNA reads as TGTGCCAGCTCACCTTTATCCAGCTCCTACAATGAGCAGTTCTTC. This chain links TRBV18 with TRBJ2-1, with D hard to call. Germline V gene data show CDR1 as KGHSH and CDR2 as LQKENI. V was trimmed by 3 bases and J by 0 bases, leaving 9 bases between them. CDR3 length equals 15 residues.

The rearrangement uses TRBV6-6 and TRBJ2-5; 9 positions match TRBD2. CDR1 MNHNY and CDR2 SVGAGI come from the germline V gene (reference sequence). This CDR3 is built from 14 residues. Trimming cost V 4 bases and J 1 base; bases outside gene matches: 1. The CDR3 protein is CASSLAGAQETQYF. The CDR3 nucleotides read TGTGCCAGCAGTTTAGCGGGGGCCCAAGAGACCCAGTACTTC.

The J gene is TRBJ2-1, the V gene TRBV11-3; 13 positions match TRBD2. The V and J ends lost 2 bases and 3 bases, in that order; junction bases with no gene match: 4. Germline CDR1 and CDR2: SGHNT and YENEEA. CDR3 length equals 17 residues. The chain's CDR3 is CASSLFGTSGDYNEQFF. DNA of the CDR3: TGTGCCAGCAGCTTATTCGGGACTAGCGGGGACTACAATGAGCAGTTCTTC.

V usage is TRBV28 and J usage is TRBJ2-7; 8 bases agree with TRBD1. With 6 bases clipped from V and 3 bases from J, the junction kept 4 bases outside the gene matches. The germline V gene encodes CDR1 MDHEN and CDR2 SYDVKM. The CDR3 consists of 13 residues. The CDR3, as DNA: TGTGCCAGCAGCGGACAGGGAATCTACGAGCAGTACTTC. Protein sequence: CASSGQGIYEQYF.